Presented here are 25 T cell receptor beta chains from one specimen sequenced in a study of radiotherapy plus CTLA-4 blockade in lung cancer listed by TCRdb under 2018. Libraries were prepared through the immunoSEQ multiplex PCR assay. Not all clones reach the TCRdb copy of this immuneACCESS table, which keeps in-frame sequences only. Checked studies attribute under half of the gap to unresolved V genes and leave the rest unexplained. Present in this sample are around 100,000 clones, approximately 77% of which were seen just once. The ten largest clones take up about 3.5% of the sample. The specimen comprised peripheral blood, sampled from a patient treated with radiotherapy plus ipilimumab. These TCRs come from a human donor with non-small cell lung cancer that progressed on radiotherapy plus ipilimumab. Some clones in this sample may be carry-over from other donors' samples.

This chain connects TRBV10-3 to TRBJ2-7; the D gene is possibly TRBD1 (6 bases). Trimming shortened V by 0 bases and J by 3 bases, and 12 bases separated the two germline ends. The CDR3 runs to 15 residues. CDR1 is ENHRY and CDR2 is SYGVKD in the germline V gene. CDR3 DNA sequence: TGTGCCATCAGTGAGTCCGACAGGAGTCTCTACGAGCAGTACTTC. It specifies CAISESDRSLYEQYF.

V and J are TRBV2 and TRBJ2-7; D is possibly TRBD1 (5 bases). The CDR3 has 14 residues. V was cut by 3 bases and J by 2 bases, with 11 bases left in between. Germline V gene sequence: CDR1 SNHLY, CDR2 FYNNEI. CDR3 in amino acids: CASSDQQATYEQYF. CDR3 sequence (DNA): TGTGCCAGCAGTGATCAACAGGCCACCTACGAGCAGTACTTC.

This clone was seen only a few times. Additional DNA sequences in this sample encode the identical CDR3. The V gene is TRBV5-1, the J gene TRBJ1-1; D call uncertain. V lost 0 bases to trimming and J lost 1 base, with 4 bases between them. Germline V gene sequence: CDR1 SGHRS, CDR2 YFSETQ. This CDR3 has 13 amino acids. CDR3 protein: CASSLDRNTEAFF. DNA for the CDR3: TGCGCCAGCAGCTTGGACAGGAACACTGAAGCTTTCTTT. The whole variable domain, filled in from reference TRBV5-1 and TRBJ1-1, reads KAGVTQTPRYLIKTRGQQVTLSCSPISGHRSVSWYQQTPGQGLQFLFEYFSETQRNKGNFPGRFSGRQFSNSRSEMNVSTLELGDSALYLCASSLDRNTEAFFGQGTRLTVV.

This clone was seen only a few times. The CDR3 spells CASSPPLGQGPSYNEQFF. The DNA for the CDR3 is TGTGCCAGCTCACCCCCCTTGGGACAGGGCCCCTCCTACAATGAGCAGTTCTTC. The chain carries TRBV18 and TRBJ2-1, with TRBD1 matching 9 bases. The V gene end was trimmed by 3 bases and the J gene end by 0 bases; junction bases not matched to a gene: 9. CDR1 KGHSH and CDR2 LQKENI come from the germline V gene. CDR3 length: 18 residues.

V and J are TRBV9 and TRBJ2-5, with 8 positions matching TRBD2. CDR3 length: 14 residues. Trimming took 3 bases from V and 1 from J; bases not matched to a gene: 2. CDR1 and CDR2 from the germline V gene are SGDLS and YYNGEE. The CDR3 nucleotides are TGTGCCAGCAGCGCGGGGGGGTTCCAAGAGACCCAGTACTTC. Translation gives CASSAGGFQETQYF.

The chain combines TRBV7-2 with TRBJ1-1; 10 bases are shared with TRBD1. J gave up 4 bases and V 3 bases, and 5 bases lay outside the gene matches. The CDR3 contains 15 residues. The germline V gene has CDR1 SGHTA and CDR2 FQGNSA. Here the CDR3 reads CASSLTGGSGTEAFF. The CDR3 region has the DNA TGTGCCAGCAGCTTGACAGGGGGCTCGGGCACTGAAGCTTTCTTT.

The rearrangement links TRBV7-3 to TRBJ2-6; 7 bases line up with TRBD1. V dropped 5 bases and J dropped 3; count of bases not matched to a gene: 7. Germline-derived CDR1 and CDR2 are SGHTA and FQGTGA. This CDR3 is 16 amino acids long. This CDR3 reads CASSPEGGFGANVLTF. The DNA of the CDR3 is TGTGCCAGCAGCCCTGAAGGGGGCTTTGGGGCCAACGTCCTGACTTTC.

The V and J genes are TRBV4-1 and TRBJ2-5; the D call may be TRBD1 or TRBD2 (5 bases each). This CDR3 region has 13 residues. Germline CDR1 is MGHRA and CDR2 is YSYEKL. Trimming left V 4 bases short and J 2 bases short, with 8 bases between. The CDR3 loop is CASSRGPQETQYF. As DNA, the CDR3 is TGCGCCAGCAGCCGGGGACCACAAGAGACCCAGTACTTC.

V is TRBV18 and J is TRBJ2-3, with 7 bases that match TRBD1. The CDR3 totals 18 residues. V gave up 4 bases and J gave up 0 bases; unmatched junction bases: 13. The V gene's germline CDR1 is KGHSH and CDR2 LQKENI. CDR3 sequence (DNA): TGTGCCAGCTCACAAGATCTCCCGGGACAGAGTAGCACAGATACGCAGTATTTT. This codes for CASSQDLPGQSSTDTQYF.

The CDR3 coding sequence is TGTGCCAGCAGTGAATCTTGGGGCTACGAGCAGTACTTC. This sequence encodes CASSESWGYEQYF. The chain couples TRBV6-4 to TRBJ2-7, with D unclear. The germline V gene has CDR1 MRHNA and CDR2 SNTAGT. The CDR3 loop spans 13 amino acids. V shed 3 bases and J shed 3 bases, with 9 bases lying between them.

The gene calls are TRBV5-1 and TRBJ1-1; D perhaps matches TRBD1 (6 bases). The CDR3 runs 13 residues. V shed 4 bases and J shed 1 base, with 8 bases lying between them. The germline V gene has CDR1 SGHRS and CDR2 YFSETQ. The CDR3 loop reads CASSQDRNTEAFF. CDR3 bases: TGCGCCAGCAGCCAGGACAGGAACACTGAAGCTTTCTTT.

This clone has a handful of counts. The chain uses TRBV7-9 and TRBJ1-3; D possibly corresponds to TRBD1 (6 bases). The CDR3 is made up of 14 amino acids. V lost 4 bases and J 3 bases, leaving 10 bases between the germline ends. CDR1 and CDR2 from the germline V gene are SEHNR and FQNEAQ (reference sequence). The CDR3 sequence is CASSSYRDGNTIYF. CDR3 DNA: TGTGCCAGCAGCTCATACAGGGATGGAAACACCATATATTTT.

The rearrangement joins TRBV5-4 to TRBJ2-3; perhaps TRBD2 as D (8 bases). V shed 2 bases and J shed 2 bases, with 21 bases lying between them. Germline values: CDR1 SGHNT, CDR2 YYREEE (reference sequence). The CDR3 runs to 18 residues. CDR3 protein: CASSFSSGPGGYTDTQYF. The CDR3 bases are TGTGCCAGCAGCTTCTCTAGCGGGCCAGGGGGGTACACAGATACGCAGTATTTT.

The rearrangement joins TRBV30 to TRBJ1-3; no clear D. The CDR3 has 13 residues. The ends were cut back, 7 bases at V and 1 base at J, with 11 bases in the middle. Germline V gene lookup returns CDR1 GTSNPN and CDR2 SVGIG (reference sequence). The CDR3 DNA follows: TGTGCCTTACGACCGGCATCTGGAAACACCATATATTTT. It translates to CALRPASGNTIYF.

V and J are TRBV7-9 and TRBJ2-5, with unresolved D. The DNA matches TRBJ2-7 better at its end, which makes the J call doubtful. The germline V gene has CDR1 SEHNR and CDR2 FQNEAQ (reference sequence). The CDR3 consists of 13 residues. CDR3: CASSFYVGHEQYF. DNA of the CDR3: TGTGCCAGCAGCTTCTACGTAGGCCACGAGCAGTACTTC.

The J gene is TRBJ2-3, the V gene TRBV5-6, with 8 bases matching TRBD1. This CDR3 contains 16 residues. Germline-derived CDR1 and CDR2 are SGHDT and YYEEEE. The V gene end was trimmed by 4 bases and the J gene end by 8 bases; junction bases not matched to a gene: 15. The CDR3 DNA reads TGTGCCAGCAGCCCGCGGGTACAGGGGGTTTTCGGTACGCAGTATTTT. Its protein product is CASSPRVQGVFGTQYF.

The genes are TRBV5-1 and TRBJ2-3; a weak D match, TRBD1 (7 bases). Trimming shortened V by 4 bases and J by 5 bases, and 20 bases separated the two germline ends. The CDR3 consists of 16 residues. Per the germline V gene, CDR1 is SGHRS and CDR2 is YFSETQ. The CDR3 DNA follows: TGCGCCAGCAGCGGCTCAACTCAGGGGGGTGGAGATACGCAGTATTTT. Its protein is CASSGSTQGGGDTQYF.

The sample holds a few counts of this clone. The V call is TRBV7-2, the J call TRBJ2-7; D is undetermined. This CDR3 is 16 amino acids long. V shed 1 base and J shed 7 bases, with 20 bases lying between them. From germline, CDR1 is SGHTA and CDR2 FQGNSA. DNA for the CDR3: TGTGCCAGCAGCTTAGTAGGGCGGCAGACTCCTTTAGAGCAGTACTTC. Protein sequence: CASSLVGRQTPLEQYF.

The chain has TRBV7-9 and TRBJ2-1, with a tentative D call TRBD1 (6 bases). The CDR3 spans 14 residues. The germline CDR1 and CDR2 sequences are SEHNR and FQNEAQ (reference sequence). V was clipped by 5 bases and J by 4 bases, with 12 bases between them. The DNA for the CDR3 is TGTGCCAGCAGCCTGGCCCAGGGGTACAATGAGCAGTTCTTC. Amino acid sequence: CASSLAQGYNEQFF.

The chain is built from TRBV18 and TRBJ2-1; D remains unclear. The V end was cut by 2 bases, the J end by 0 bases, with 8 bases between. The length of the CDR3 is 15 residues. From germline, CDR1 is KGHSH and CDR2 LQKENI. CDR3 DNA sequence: TGTGCCAGCTCACCAGTGAGGAGCTCCTACAATGAGCAGTTCTTC. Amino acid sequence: CASSPVRSSYNEQFF.

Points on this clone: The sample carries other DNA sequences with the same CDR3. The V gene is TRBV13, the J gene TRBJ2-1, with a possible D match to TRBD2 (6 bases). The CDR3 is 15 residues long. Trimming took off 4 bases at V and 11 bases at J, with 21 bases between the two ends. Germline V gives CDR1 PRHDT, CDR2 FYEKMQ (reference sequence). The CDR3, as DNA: TGTGCCAGCAGCTCCCCACGCGTTGCGGGACCTCAGCAGTTCTTC. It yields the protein CASSSPRVAGPQQFF.

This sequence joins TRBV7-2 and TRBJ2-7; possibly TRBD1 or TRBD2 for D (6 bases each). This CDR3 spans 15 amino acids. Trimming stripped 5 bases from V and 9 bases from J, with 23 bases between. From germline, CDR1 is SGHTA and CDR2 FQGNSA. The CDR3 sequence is CASSVVTRSGGGQYF. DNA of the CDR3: TGTGCCAGCAGCGTAGTGACAAGGTCCGGAGGGGGGCAGTACTTC.

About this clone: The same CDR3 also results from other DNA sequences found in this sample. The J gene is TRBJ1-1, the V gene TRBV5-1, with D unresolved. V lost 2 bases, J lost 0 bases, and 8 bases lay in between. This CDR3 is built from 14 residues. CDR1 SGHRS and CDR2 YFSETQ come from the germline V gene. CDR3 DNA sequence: TGCGCCAGCAGCTTAGGAGCGGTGAACACTGAAGCTTTCTTT. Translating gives CASSLGAVNTEAFF.

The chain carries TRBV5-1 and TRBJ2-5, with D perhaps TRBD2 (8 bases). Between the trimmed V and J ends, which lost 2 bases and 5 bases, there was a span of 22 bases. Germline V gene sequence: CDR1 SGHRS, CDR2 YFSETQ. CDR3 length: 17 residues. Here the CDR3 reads CASSFSLGLEGAETQYF. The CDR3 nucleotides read TGCGCCAGCAGCTTTTCCCTGGGACTAGAGGGGGCGGAGACCCAGTACTTC.

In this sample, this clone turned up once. The CDR3, as DNA: TGTGCCAGCAGCTCTGACTCCACAGATACGCAGTATTTT. The encoded protein is CASSSDSTDTQYF. This chain uses TRBV5-8 with TRBJ2-3, with D uncertain. CDR3 length: 13 residues. Trimming left V 3 bases short and J 2 bases short, with 7 bases between. The V gene's germline CDR1 is SGHTS and CDR2 YDEGEE.